This T cell receptor beta chain was documented in a study of OX40 agonist ivuxolimab in advanced cancers. Study results and limitations: At 0.1 to 3.0 mg/kg and by week 6, clonal expansion occurred in CD4+ and CD8+ blood T cells.

Comment on this clone: Its antigen is not identified.

The protocol was immunoSEQ multiplex PCR, while the TCRdb copy is restricted to in-frame clones and leaves out a portion. The data show 22,000 or so clones, 77% seen once. Autoimmune disease history or systemic immunosuppression disqualified patients. The TCR comes from an adult with an advanced solid tumor such as melanoma, head and neck, liver or kidney cancer. The specimen comprised CD4+ or CD8+ T cells sorted from blood, sampled in a trial of the OX40 agonist ivuxolimab.

The DNA of the CDR3 is TGTGCCAGCACCCCGGGGGGGGGCCGTTTTGAGCAGTTCTTC. Amino acid sequence: CASTPGGGRFEQFF. The chain uses TRBV5-6 and TRBJ2-1; TRBD2 matches at 8 bases. Germline trimming cut 6 bases from V and 9 bases from J; bases unmatched to any gene: 11. The germline V gene encodes CDR1 SGHDT and CDR2 YYEEEE. The CDR3 has 14 amino acids.